The present entry profiles one TCR beta chain with its context. The CDR3 runs 14 residues. V lost 3 bases and J lost 2; bases outside the gene matches: 2. Looked up from germline, CDR1 is SGDLS and CDR2 is YYNGEE. The sample comes from a study of control samples from healthy donors and cancer patients. Data came from immunoSEQ multiplex PCR; TCRdb stores just in-frame clones and leaves some out. The table includes 70,000 to 75,000 clones, over 90% detected once. The genes are TRBV9 and TRBJ1-5, with TRBD1 identical over 7 bases. Source material: blood. This clonotype was obtained from a woman in her 30s in good health. This CDR3 reads CASSDRGGNQPQHF. The CDR3 nucleotides read TGTGCCAGCAGCGACAGGGGAGGCAATCAGCCCCAGCATTTT.